The 9 T cell receptor beta chains presented below share a single source sample, sequenced in a study of PD-1 blockade in mismatch repair-deficient tumors (dated by TCRdb to 2016 to 2017). Taken with the paper, the label for time point translates to: peripheral blood 12 weeks after first pembrolizumab dose. Library method: the immunoSEQ multiplex PCR assay. Entries here come from immuneACCESS through TCRdb and include only in-frame sequences with V and J called. Some clones fail to appear in such tables; in the studies checked, an unresolved V gene covers under half of the shortfall, and the cause of the remainder is unknown. The sample table lists over 75,000 clones, about 85% of them with a count of one. Of the sample, roughly 2.8% is held by the ten largest clones. Material: peripheral blood, obtained 12 weeks after starting pembrolizumab. Receptors originate from an adult with mismatch repair-deficient cancer.

The J gene is TRBJ2-7, the V gene TRBV29-1; D may correspond to TRBD1 or TRBD2 (5 bases each). V was cut by 7 bases and J by 0 bases, with 16 bases left in between. The CDR3 runs to 14 residues. Germline values: CDR1 SQVTM, CDR2 ANQGSEA. The CDR3: CSADLAGSSYEQYF. The DNA of the CDR3 is TGCAGCGCCGATCTGGCAGGGAGCTCCTACGAGCAGTACTTC.

The V and J genes are TRBV7-3 and TRBJ2-3; tentative D call: TRBD1 (6 bases). Trimming took off 4 bases at V and 4 bases at J, with 15 bases between the two ends. Per germline, CDR1 SGHTA and CDR2 FQGTGA. This CDR3 has 15 amino acids. For the CDR3, the DNA is TGTGCCAGCAGCTCAGAAGGCAGGGGCCCAGATACGCAGTATTTT. Its protein product is CASSSEGRGPDTQYF. Complete variable domain (other parts from reference TRBV7-3 and TRBJ2-3): GAGVSQTPSNKVTEKGKYVELRCDPISGHTALYWYRQSLGQGPEFLIYFQGTGAADDSGLPNDRFFAVRPEGSVSTLKIQRTERGDSAVYLCASSSEGRGPDTQYFGPGTRLTVL.

This chain links TRBV18 with TRBJ2-3; 7 bases fit TRBD1. Germline V gene lookup returns CDR1 KGHSH and CDR2 LQKENI. With V trimmed by 6 bases and J by 5 bases, 8 bases remained unmatched. The CDR3 consists of 14 residues. CDR3 protein: CASSTRGNQDTQYF. CDR3 DNA: TGTGCCAGCTCGACCAGGGGGAATCAAGATACGCAGTATTTT.

This clone occurred a few times. The same CDR3 can be traced to other DNA sequences in this sample. V gene TRBV5-1 combines with J gene TRBJ2-7; D is unclear. This CDR3 spans 13 amino acids. Germline V lookup: CDR1 SGHRS, CDR2 YFSETQ. The V end lost 2 bases, the J end lost 2 bases, and 8 bases lay between the germline ends. CDR3 region: CASSFGQAYEQYF. CDR3 nucleotide sequence: TGCGCCAGCAGCTTTGGTCAGGCCTACGAGCAGTACTTC.

J is TRBJ2-7 and V is TRBV21-1; the D call TRBD2 from the table was never checked on the DNA. TRBV21-1 is a pseudogene segment. The CDR3 extends over 22 amino acids. CDR3 in amino acids: CASSKAGPIAGGRQATVYEQYF. The CDR3 DNA sequence: TGTGCCAGCAGCAAAGCGGGGCCGATAGCGGGAGGGCGGCAAGCTACTGTCTACGAGCAGTACTTC.

The V call is TRBV25-1, the J call TRBJ1-1; D gene unclear. The CDR3 has 15 residues. Trimming pared 1 base from V and 1 base from J, leaving 10 bases between. The germline CDR1 and CDR2 sequences are MGHDK and SYGVNS. The CDR3 DNA follows: TGTGCCAGCAGTGAATCTGGCGGCGGGAACACTGAAGCTTTCTTT. Protein product: CASSESGGGNTEAFF.

The rearrangement links TRBV10-3 to TRBJ2-2; D is ambiguous. Trimming removed 10 bases from V and 3 bases from J, with 12 bases in between. CDR3 length: 13 amino acids. CDR1 and CDR2 from the germline V gene are ENHRY and SYGVKD. CDR3 loop: CATFEPDTGELFF. The CDR3 coding sequence is TGTGCCACCTTTGAACCGGACACCGGGGAGCTGTTTTTT.

CDR3 sequence: CASSSQGIDFDTQYF. The CDR3 DNA follows: TGTGCCAGCAGCTCACAAGGAATTGACTTCGATACGCAGTATTTT. This chain uses TRBV13 with TRBJ2-3; D is undetermined. The CDR3 has 15 amino acids. Germline V lookup: CDR1 PRHDT, CDR2 FYEKMQ (reference sequence). V gave up 4 bases and J gave up 6 bases, with 17 bases separating them.

J is TRBJ2-7 and V is TRBV7-2; 10 bases fit TRBD2. The CDR3 consists of 17 residues. After removal of 2 bases from V and 3 bases from J, the junction contained 10 bases not matched to a gene. CDR1 and CDR2 from the germline V gene are SGHTA and FQGNSA. CDR3 bases: TGTGCCAGCAGCTTATTGCCTGGACTAGCGGAGGACTACGAGCAGTACTTC. It specifies CASSLLPGLAEDYEQYF.